The rows below give T cell receptor beta chains drawn from one sample of a study of T cell changes during pregnancy in multiple sclerosis. Here immunoSEQ multiplex PCR was the method, and the copy in TCRdb shows in-frame clones only, minus some. The sample lists 50,000 or so clones, approximately 94% occurring once. The sequencing used CD4+ T cells from peripheral blood mononuclear cells, collected in the second trimester of pregnancy. The receptors here all came from a female donor with multiple sclerosis, enrolled in a pregnancy study. CDR3s include the opening cysteine and the closing phenylalanine or tryptophan. The D gene is left open where the match is weak. Rows may omit the clone size; those that give it use once, few, many or a size class.

D	J	V	size	CDR3	DNA
TRBD2	TRBJ2-3	TRBV5-5	NA	CASSMGTSGDTDTQYF	TGTGCCAGCAGCATGGGGACTAGCGGGGACACAGATACGCAGTATTTT
TRBD2	TRBJ2-1	TRBV5-1	NA	CASSSEWTSRREQFF	TGCGCCAGCAGCTCAGAATGGACTAGCCGTCGTGAGCAGTTCTTC
TRBD1	TRBJ2-2	TRBV2	NA	CASKVAGGNTGELFF	TGTGCCAGCAAGGTTGCAGGGGGAAACACCGGGGAGCTGTTTTTT
NA	TRBJ1-6	TRBV6-1	once	CASSELPLGAQNNSPLHF	TGTGCCAGCAGTGAATTGCCTTTGGGGGCCCAAAATAATTCACCCCTCCACTTT
TRBD2	TRBJ2-7	TRBV4-1	NA	CASSLRPTSGGAYEQYF	TGCGCCAGCAGCCTAAGACCGACTAGCGGGGGGGCCTACGAGCAGTACTTC
NA	TRBJ1-2	TRBV19	once	CASSIDQRPGYGYTF	TGTGCCAGTAGTATAGATCAGCGACCGGGATATGGCTACACCTTC
NA	TRBJ1-1	TRBV29-1	once	CSVDRGNTEAFF	TGCAGCGTTGACCGGGGTAACACTGAAGCTTTCTTT
TRBD1	TRBJ1-3	TRBV19	NA	CASSIKGQLSGNTIYF	TGTGCCAGTAGTATCAAGGGACAGCTCTCTGGAAACACCATATATTTT
TRBD1	TRBJ1-1	TRBV30	NA	CAWSPPGQGNTEAFF	TGTGCCTGGAGTCCTCCAGGACAGGGGAACACTGAAGCTTTCTTT
NA	TRBJ2-4	TRBV6-6	NA	CASRGQGAKNIQYF	TGTGCCAGCAGGGGGCAGGGAGCCAAAAACATTCAGTACTTC
TRBD2	TRBJ2-3	TRBV5-4	NA	CASSYGGGAPIDTQYF	TGTGCCAGCAGCTATGGCGGGGGGGCCCCGATAGATACGCAGTATTTT
TRBD1	TRBJ1-2	TRBV5-6	NA	CASSQGTGNYGYTF	TGTGCCAGCAGCCAGGGGACAGGGAACTATGGCTACACCTTC
NA	TRBJ1-2	TRBV4-1	NA	CASSQAEANYGYTF	TGCGCCAGCAGCCAAGCAGAGGCTAACTATGGCTACACCTTC
NA	TRBJ1-2	TRBV5-1	NA	CASSRAEVYYGYTF	TGCGCCAGCTCCAGGGCAGAAGTATACTATGGCTACACCTTC
NA	TRBJ1-5	TRBV7-9	NA	CASTLSAGQNQPQHF	TGTGCCAGCACGCTGTCGGCAGGGCAGAATCAGCCCCAGCATTTT
TRBD1	TRBJ1-1	TRBV19	NA	CASSMAGTGVSWTEAFF	TGTGCCAGTAGTATGGCCGGGACAGGGGTTAGTTGGACTGAAGCTTTCTTT
TRBD1	TRBJ2-3	TRBV7-2	NA	CASSRGQGWDTQYF	TGTGCCAGCAGCCGAGGACAGGGTTGGGATACGCAGTATTTT
NA	TRBJ1-1	TRBV7-3	NA	CASSHNGGNTEAFF	TGTGCCAGCAGCCACAATGGGGGCAACACTGAAGCTTTCTTT
TRBD2	TRBJ2-5	TRBV19	once	CASSPTSGGFQETQYF	TGTGCCAGTAGCCCCACTAGCGGGGGGTTCCAAGAGACCCAGTACTTC
NA	TRBJ2-5	TRBV11-2	NA	CASSFRGETQYF	TGTGCCAGCAGCTTTAGGGGGGAGACCCAGTACTTC
TRBD1	TRBJ2-5	TRBV18	NA	CASSQGTGRKEETQYF	TGTGCCAGCTCTCAAGGGACAGGGAGGAAGGAAGAGACCCAGTACTTC
TRBD1	TRBJ1-2	TRBV5-5	NA	CASSLVAGTGRYGYTF	TGTGCCAGCAGCTTGGTCGCCGGGACAGGGAGATATGGCTACACCTTC
NA	TRBJ2-7	TRBV6-1	NA	CASSVSSGFWQSYEQYF	TGTGCCAGCAGTGTATCCAGTGGTTTTTGGCAATCCTACGAGCAGTACTTC
TRBD1	TRBJ2-5	TRBV5-4	NA	CASSGTQGATQYF	TGTGCCAGCAGCGGGACTCAGGGGGCTACCCAGTACTTC
NA	TRBJ2-7	TRBV19	few	CASKWSQGSYEQYF	TGTGCCAGTAAATGGTCGCAGGGCTCCTACGAGCAGTACTTC
TRBD2	TRBJ2-7	TRBV6-5	NA	CASRLGGGEQYF	TGTGCCAGCCGTTTGGGGGGGGGCGAGCAGTACTTC
NA	TRBJ1-6	TRBV12-5	NA	CASGLNRDNSPLHF	TGTGCTAGTGGTTTGAACAGGGATAATTCACCCCTCCACTTT
TRBD2	TRBJ2-5	TRBV19	NA	CASSLRGGRETQYF	TGTGCCAGTAGTCTCCGCGGGGGTCGAGAGACCCAGTACTTC
NA	TRBJ2-1	TRBV7-9	NA	CASSLDAGAYNEQFF	TGTGCCAGCAGCTTAGATGCGGGGGCATACAATGAGCAGTTCTTC
NA	TRBJ1-1	TRBV30	NA	CAWSVYGGTEAFF	TGTGCCTGGAGTGTGTACGGAGGCACTGAAGCTTTCTTT
NA	TRBJ1-2	TRBV6-5	once	CASSPLAGYGYTF	TGTGCCAGCAGCCCCTTGGCAGGGTATGGCTACACCTTC
TRBD2	TRBJ2-5	TRBV15	NA	CATSSGGQETQYF	TGTGCCACCAGCAGCGGGGGGCAAGAGACCCAGTACTTC
NA	TRBJ2-3	TRBV9	NA	CASSVTAIVDTQYF	TGTGCCAGCAGCGTCACCGCGATCGTGGATACGCAGTATTTT
TRBD2	TRBJ2-7	TRBV7-3	NA	CASRSKRGIGF	TGTGCCAGCAGGTCCAAGCGGGGAATTGGCTTC
NA	TRBJ2-3	TRBV19	NA	CASKGTLPTSPTDTQYF	TGTGCCAGTAAAGGGACTCTACCTACTTCTCCCACAGATACGCAGTATTTT
NA	TRBJ1-1	TRBV6-6	NA	CASSYSTGPWLTFF	TGTGCCAGCAGTTACTCTACAGGGCCCTGGTTAACTTTCTTT
NA	TRBJ1-5	TRBV19	NA	CASSTGVWGNQPQHF	TGTGCCAGTAGTACCGGGGTATGGGGAAATCAGCCCCAGCATTTT
TRBD2	TRBJ2-1	TRBV6-5	NA	CASSYFATGGHNEQFF	TGTGCCAGCAGTTACTTCGCGACGGGGGGGCACAATGAGCAGTTCTTC
NA	TRBJ1-1	TRBV11-1	NA	CASSPNTGLKAFF	TGTGCCAGCAGCCCAAATACAGGGTTGAAGGCTTTCTTT
TRBD2	TRBJ2-6	TRBV10-3	NA	CAISDRRLAGSSGANVLTF	TGTGCCATCAGTGACCGCCGACTAGCGGGCAGCTCTGGGGCCAACGTCCTGACTTTC
NA	TRBJ2-7	TRBV7-2	NA	CASSLAREDEQYF	TGTGCCAGCAGCTTAGCGCGTGAGGACGAGCAGTACTTC